The source of this TCR beta chain is a study of breast tumors, draining lymph nodes, adjacent tissues. CDR1 SNHLY and CDR2 FYNNEI come from the germline V gene. Trimming left V 2 bases short and J 5 bases short, with 15 bases between. This CDR3 comprises 15 residues. Findings of the study overall: Compared with basal-like, luminal-like tumors shared significantly more repertoire with nontumor tissue. That most tumor T cells come from lymph nodes remained unproven. Compared with lymph nodes, tumors were less diverse; compared with nontumor tissue, more. The data were judged consistent with most tumor T cells coming from lymph node and expanding in tumor.

TCRdb used MiXCR to reprocess the multiplex PCR reads, holding one entry per CDR3 protein. The sample consists of fewer than 150,000 distinct CDR3 sequences, about 20% of them appearing once. The lymph nodes were axillary draining lymph nodes from breast cancer patients. This clonotype was counted ten times or more. Its antigen remains unknown. The sequencing sample was made of axillary lymph node tissue. The V and J genes are TRBV2 and TRBJ2-5; D perhaps matches TRBD2 (7 bases). This clonotype originated in a female donor with breast cancer. Some clones in this sample may be carry-over from other donors' samples. CDR3 amino acids: CASSEIGGRWETQYF. In nucleotides, the CDR3 is TGTGCCAGCAGTGAAATCGGGGGGCGCTGGGAGACCCAGTACTTC.